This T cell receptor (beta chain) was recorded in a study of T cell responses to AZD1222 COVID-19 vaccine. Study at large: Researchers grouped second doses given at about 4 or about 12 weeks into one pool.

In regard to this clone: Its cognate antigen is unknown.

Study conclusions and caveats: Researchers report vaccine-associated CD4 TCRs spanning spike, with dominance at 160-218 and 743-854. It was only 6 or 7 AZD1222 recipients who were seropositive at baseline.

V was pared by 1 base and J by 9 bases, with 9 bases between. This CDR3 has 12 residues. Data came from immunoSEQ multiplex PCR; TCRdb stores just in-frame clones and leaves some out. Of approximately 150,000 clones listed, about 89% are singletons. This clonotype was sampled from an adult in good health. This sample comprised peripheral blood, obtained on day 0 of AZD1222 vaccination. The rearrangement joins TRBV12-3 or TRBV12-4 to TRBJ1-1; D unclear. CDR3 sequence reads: CASSLEGDQAFF. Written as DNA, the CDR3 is TGTGCCAGCAGTTTAGAGGGAGACCAAGCTTTCTTT.